The subject of this entry is one TCR beta chain. CDR1 is MDHEN and CDR2 is SYDVKM in the germline V gene. The CDR3 spans 13 residues. Trimming removed 3 bases from V and 2 bases from J, with 8 bases in between. The data belong to a study of blood T cell repertoires in COVID-19. The authors' processing: Using reference gene primer amplification, nucleated cell counts were estimated. The repertoire was sequenced with immunoSEQ multiplex PCR; TCRdb's copy has only in-frame clones and lacks some. The DNA gave D and trimming, while V, J and clone size come from that table. This table has roughly 290,000 clones, roughly 89% appearing once. This study enrolled people aged 18 to 89 from about two dozen US geographic areas.

The chain carries TRBV28 and TRBJ2-7; D remains unclear. The clonotype originates from a woman aged 40 to 50 who had recovered from COVID-19. Source material: PBMCs or T cells enriched from blood (not recorded which). This chain's CDR3 is CASSFGTTYEQYF. CDR3 in DNA: TGTGCCAGCAGTTTTGGCACAACCTACGAGCAGTACTTC.